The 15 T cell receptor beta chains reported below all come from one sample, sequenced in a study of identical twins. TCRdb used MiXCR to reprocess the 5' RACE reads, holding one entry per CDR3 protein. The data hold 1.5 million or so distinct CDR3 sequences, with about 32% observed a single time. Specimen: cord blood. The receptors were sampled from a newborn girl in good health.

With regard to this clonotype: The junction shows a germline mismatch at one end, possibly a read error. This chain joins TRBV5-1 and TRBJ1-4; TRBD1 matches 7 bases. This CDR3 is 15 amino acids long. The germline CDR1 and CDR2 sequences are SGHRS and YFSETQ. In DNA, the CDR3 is TGCGCCGGCAGCCCCGACAGGGCAACTAATGAAAAACTGTTTTTT. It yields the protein CAGSPDRATNEKLFF.

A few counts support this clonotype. The CDR3 region is CASSVPGEEIGDTQYF. CDR3 coding DNA: TGTGCCAGCAGTGTACCGGGAGAGGAGATAGGGGATACGCAGTATTTT. J is TRBJ2-3 and V is TRBV2; possible D gene TRBD2, 6 bases. The CDR3 has 16 residues. The V gene's germline CDR1 is SNHLY and CDR2 FYNNEI. Trimming took 4 bases from V and 6 from J, leaving 20 bases between them.

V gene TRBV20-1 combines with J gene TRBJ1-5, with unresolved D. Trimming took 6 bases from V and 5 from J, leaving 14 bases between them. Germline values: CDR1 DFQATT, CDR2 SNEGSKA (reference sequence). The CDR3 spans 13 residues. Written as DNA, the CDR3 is TGCAGTGCCCACGCGGCGGCAGATCAGCCCCAGCATTTT. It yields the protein CSAHAAADQPQHF.

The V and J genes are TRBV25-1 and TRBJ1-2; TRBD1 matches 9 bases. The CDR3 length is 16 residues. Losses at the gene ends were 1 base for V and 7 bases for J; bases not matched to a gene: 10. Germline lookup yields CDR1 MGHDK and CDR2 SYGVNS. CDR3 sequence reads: CASSESVGQGISGYTF. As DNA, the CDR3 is TGTGCCAGCAGTGAATCGGTCGGACAGGGGATTAGTGGCTACACCTTC.

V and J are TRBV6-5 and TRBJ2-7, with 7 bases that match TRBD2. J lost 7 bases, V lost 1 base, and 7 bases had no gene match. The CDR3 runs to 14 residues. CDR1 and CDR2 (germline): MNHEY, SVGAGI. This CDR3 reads CASSYYREANEQYF. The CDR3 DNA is TGTGCCAGCAGTTACTATCGGGAGGCGAATGAGCAGTACTTC.

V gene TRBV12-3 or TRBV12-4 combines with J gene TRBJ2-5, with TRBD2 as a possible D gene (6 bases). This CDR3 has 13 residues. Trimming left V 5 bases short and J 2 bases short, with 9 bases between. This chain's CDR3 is CASSVTSQETQYF. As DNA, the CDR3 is TGTGCCAGCAGTGTGACTAGTCAAGAGACCCAGTACTTC.

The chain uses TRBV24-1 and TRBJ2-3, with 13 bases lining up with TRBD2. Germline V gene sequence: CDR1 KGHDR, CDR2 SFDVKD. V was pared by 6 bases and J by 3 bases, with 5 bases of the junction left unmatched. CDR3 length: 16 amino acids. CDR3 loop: CATSTRTSGRTDTQYF. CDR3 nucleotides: TGTGCCACCAGTACTAGGACTAGCGGGAGAACAGATACGCAGTATTTT.

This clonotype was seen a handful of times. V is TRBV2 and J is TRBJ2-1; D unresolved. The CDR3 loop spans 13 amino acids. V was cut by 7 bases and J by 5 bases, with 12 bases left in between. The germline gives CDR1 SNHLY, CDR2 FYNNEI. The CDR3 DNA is TGTGCCAGCACCCGAGTCTTGGACAATGAGCAGTTCTTC. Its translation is CASTRVLDNEQFF.

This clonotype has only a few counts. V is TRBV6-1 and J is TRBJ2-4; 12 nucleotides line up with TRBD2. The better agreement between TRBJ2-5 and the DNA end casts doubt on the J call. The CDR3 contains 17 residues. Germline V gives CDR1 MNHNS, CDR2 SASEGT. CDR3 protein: CASSGIRLAGVLETQYF. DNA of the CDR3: TGTGCCAGCAGTGGTATTCGACTAGCGGGAGTTCTTGAGACCCAGTACTTC.

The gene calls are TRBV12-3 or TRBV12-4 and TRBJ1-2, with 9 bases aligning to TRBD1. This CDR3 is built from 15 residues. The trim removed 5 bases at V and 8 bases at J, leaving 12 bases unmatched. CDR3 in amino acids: CASSRTTGGAQGYTF. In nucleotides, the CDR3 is TGTGCCAGCAGTCGCACTACAGGGGGCGCGCAGGGCTACACCTTC.

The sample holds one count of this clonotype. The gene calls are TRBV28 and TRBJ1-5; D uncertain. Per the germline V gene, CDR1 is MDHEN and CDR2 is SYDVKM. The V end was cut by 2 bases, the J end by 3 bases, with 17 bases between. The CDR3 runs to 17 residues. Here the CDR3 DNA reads TGTGCCAGCAGTTTAATCTTCCGCGGCAGGTACAATCAGCCCCAGCATTTT. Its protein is CASSLIFRGRYNQPQHF.

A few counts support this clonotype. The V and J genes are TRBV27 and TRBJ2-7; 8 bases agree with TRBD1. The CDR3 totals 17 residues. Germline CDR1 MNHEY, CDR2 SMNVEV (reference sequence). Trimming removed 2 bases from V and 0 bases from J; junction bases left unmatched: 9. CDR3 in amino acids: CASSLVFGDRTSYEQYF. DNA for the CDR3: TGTGCCAGCAGTTTAGTCTTTGGGGACAGGACCTCCTACGAGCAGTACTTC.

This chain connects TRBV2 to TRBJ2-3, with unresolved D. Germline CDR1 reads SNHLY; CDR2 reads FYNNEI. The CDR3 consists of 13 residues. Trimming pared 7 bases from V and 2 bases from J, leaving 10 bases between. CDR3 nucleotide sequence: TGTGCCAGCACCCCCGTAATCACAGATACGCAGTATTTT. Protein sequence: CASTPVITDTQYF.

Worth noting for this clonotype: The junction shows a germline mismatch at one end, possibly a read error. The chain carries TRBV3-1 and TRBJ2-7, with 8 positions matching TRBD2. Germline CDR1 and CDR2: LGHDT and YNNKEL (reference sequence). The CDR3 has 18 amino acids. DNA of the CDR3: TGTCCCAGCAGCCAAGGGCCCCTGTCCAATCAGCGGGGGCGCGAGCAGTACTTC. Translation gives CPSSQGPLSNQRGREQYF.

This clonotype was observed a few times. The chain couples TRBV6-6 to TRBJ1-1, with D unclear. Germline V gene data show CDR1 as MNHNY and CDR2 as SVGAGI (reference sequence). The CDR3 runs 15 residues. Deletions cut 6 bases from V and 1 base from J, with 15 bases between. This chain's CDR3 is CASSFTQAGNTEAFF. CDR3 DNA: TGTGCCAGCAGCTTTACCCAGGCAGGGAACACTGAAGCTTTCTTT.